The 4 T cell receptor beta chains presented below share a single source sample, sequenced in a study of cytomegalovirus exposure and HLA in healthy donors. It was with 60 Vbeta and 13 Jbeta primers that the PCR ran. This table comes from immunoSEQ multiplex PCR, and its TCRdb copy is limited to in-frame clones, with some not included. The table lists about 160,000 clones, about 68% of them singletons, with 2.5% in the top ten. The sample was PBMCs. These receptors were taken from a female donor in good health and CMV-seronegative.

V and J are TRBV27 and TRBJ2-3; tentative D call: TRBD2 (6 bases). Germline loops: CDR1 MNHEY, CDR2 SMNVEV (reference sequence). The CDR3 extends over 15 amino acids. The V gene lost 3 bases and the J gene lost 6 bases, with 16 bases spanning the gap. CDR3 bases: TGTGCCAGCAGTTTTGGGCTAGCCGGAGGGGATACGCAGTATTTT. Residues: CASSFGLAGGDTQYF.

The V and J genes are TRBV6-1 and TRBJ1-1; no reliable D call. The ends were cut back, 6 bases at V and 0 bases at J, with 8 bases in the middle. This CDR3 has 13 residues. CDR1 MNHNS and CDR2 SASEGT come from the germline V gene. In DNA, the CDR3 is TGTGCCAGCAGCGCCCCAGTGAACACTGAAGCTTTCTTT. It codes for CASSAPVNTEAFF.

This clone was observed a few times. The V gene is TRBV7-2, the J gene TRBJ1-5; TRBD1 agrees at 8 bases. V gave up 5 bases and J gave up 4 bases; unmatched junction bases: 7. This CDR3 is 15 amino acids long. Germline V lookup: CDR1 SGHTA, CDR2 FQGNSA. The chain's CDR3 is CASSLGQGPNQPQHF. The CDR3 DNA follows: TGTGCCAGCAGCCTTGGACAGGGCCCTAATCAGCCCCAGCATTTT.

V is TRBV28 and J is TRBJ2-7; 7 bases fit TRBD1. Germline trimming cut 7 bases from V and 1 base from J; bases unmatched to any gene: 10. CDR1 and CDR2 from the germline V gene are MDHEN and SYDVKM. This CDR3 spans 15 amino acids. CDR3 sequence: CASNTRGQESYEQYF. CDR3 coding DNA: TGTGCCAGCAACACTAGGGGGCAAGAATCCTACGAGCAGTACTTC.